The 5 T cell receptor beta chains below were found in one sample sequenced in a study of T cell changes during pregnancy in multiple sclerosis. Sequencing was performed with immunoSEQ multiplex PCR; in TCRdb, only in-frame clones are kept and a portion is missing. The profile shows approximately 53,000 clones, roughly 91% of them singletons. Sequencing used CD4+ T cells from peripheral blood mononuclear cells, obtained after pregnancy. These receptors were obtained from a female donor in good health, enrolled as a control in a pregnancy study.

The V gene is TRBV28, the J gene TRBJ2-2, with 14 bases lining up with TRBD2. Trimming removed 5 bases from V and 13 bases from J; junction bases left unmatched: 12. The CDR3 extends over 16 amino acids. The germline gives CDR1 MDHEN, CDR2 SYDVKM. CDR3 amino acids: CASSPRGRTSGRRLFF. DNA of the CDR3: TGTGCCAGCAGTCCCCGGGGGAGGACTAGCGGGAGGCGGCTGTTTTTT.

V gene TRBV5-6 combines with J gene TRBJ1-3; D possibly corresponds to TRBD1 (6 bases). Germline-derived CDR1 and CDR2 are SGHDT and YYEEEE. The V and J ends lost 4 bases and 3 bases respectively, with 14 bases between them. CDR3 size: 15 residues. The CDR3: CASSMGPGVGNTIYF. As DNA, the CDR3 is TGTGCCAGCAGCATGGGGCCAGGGGTTGGAAACACCATATATTTT.

The chain joins TRBV7-8 to TRBJ1-2, with no clear D. Trimming stripped 1 base from V and 6 bases from J, with 6 bases between. The germline V gene has CDR1 SGHVS and CDR2 FQNEAQ. This CDR3 region has 12 residues. CDR3 bases: TGTGCCAGCAGCTTAGGAGTTGATGGCTACACCTTC. Translating gives CASSLGVDGYTF. Looking up the rest from reference TRBV7-8 and TRBJ1-2 gives the full variable domain: GAGVSQSPRYKVAKRGQDVALRCDPISGHVSLFWYQQALGQGPEFLTYFQNEAQLDKSGLPSDRFFAERPEGSVSTLKIQRTQQEDSAVYLCASSLGVDGYTFGSGTRLTVV.

Notes on this clone: Relative to the germline gene, one junction end is altered; a read error may explain this. This chain joins TRBV7-7 and TRBJ2-1; TRBD2 aligns across 7 bases. Germline V lookup: CDR1 SSHAT, CDR2 FNYEAQ (reference sequence). The CDR3 covers 15 residues. CDR3 DNA sequence: TGTGCTAGCAGCTTAGTAAGCGGGGCCCATGGTGAGCAGTTCTTC. Amino acid sequence: CASSLVSGAHGEQFF.

The genes are TRBV2 and TRBJ1-6; 7 bases match TRBD1. The germline V gene encodes CDR1 SNHLY and CDR2 FYNNEI. The V and J ends lost 5 bases and 7 bases, in that order; junction bases with no gene match: 11. The CDR3 is 16 amino acids. Here the CDR3 reads CASSHRDSALNSPLHF. CDR3 coding DNA: TGTGCCAGCAGTCACCGGGACAGTGCTTTAAATTCACCCCTCCACTTT. Filled out from reference TRBV2 and TRBJ1-6, the complete variable domain reads EPEVTQTPSHQVTQMGQEVILRCVPISNHLYFYWYRQILGQKVEFLVSFYNNEISEKSEIFDDQFSVERPDGSNFTLKIRSTKLEDSAMYFCASSHRDSALNSPLHFGNGTRLTVT.